These 10 T cell receptor beta chains originate from one sample sequenced in a study of tumor-infiltrating lymphocytes in primary liver carcinoma. Co-extraction of both nucleic acids (RNA and DNA) used about 17-33 mg of unsorted bulk tissue. From 500 ng total RNA, TCR beta cDNA was generated with a primer in the constant region. ARM-PCR, slightly modified, supplied the TCR beta libraries through three nested multiplex PCR rounds. In the first two PCR rounds, TRBV1-TRBV30 forward primers were paired with a C-beta reverse primer, and each round lasted roughly 9 cycles. TCRdb re-called the multiplex PCR reads through MiXCR, storing one row per CDR3 protein. The data hold tens of thousands of distinct CDR3 sequences, with 72% observed a single time. Sequencing was carried out using liver tumor tissue from sampling region 1. Described subset: tumor region T1, superior pole. Every receptor here comes from a man in his forties with primary liver carcinoma and hepatitis B virus infection.

For this clonotype: At one end, the junction sequence differs from germline, possibly due to a read error. The J gene is TRBJ2-3, the V gene TRBV11-2; TRBD2 is a possible D gene (6 bases). The CDR3 length is 19 residues. In germline, CDR1 is SGHAT, CDR2 FQNNGV. The CDR3 here is CASRTPRGGIPTSTDTQYF. DNA of the CDR3: TGTGCCAGCAGGACTCCTCGAGGCGGGATACCTACTAGCACAGACACGCAGTATTTT. Combining the CDR3 with reference TRBV11-2 and TRBJ2-3 gives the whole variable domain EAGVAQSPRYKIIEKRQSVAFWCNPISGHATLYWYQQILGQGPKLLIQFQNNGVVDDSQLPKDRFSAERLKGVDSTLKIQPAKLEDSAVYLCASRTPRGGIPTSTDTQYFGPGTRLTVL.

A remark on this clonotype: The junction departs from the called germline gene at one end, perhaps through a read error. V usage is TRBV11-1 and J usage is TRBJ2-7, with TRBD1 as a possible D gene (6 bases). This CDR3 contains 15 residues. Germline-derived CDR1 and CDR2 are SGHAT and FQDESV (reference sequence). The CDR3 here is CASSIGGQFSYERYF. The CDR3 bases are TGTGCCAGCAGCATCGGCGGACAGTTCTCCTACGAGCGGTACTTC.

As regards this clonotype: This may arise from a read error, as a much more abundant clone is one base away. V gene TRBV5-4 combines with J gene TRBJ2-5; 7 bases are a match to TRBD2. The V gene end was trimmed by 4 bases and the J gene end by 8 bases; junction bases not matched to a gene: 11. The CDR3 runs 14 residues. Germline values: CDR1 SGHNT, CDR2 YYREEE (reference sequence). The CDR3 sequence: CASSGEGFGDTQYF. CDR3 nucleotide sequence: TGTGCCAGCAGCGGGGAGGGATTCGGGGATACCCAGTACTTC.

The gene calls are TRBV30 and TRBJ1-4; D gene uncertain. The V gene lost 1 base and the J gene lost 15 bases, with 18 bases spanning the gap. Germline values: CDR1 GTSNPN, CDR2 SVGIG (reference sequence). This CDR3 has 13 amino acids. Here the CDR3 reads CAWSGATPYLMFF. The CDR3 bases are TGTGCCTGGAGTGGCGCGACGCCCTATTTGATGTTTTTT.

This clonotype was counted many times. The V call is TRBV5-5, the J call TRBJ2-7, with D possibly matching TRBD1 (6 bases). The V gene's germline CDR1 is SGHKS and CDR2 YYEKEE (reference sequence). V was clipped by 0 bases and J by 7 bases, with 14 bases between them. There are 14 residues in the CDR3. CDR3 residues: CASSLGVQGIEQYF. The CDR3 bases are TGTGCCAGCAGCTTGGGGGTACAGGGAATTGAGCAGTACTTC.

This clonotype appeared a few times. This clone may be a read error of a much larger clone one base away. The chain has TRBV2 and TRBJ2-7; TRBD2 might be the D (5 bases). The germline gives CDR1 SNHLY, CDR2 FYNNEI. This CDR3 is built from 12 residues. CDR3 region: CVSGGRAYEQYF. For the CDR3, the DNA is TGTGTCAGCGGCGGCAGAGCCTACGAGCAGTACTTC.

V usage is TRBV10-3 and J usage is TRBJ2-3; D perhaps matches TRBD1 (6 bases). From germline, CDR1 is ENHRY and CDR2 SYGVKD. Deletions cut 10 bases from V and 1 base from J, with 21 bases between. This CDR3 spans 16 amino acids. The CDR3 nucleotides read TGTGCCACTCTCACTGACAGGACCGTAGGCACAGATACGCAGTATTTT. Amino acids: CATLTDRTVGTDTQYF.

About this clonotype: One end of the junction is discordant with germline, which a read error may explain. The chain couples TRBV12-3 or TRBV12-4 to TRBJ1-2, with a possible D match to TRBD1 (5 bases). There are 15 residues in the CDR3. As DNA, the CDR3 is TGCGCAAGCAGTTTAGCCGCTCGGGGGAACTGTGGCTACACCTTC. Amino acid sequence: CASSLAARGNCGYTF.

Note on this clonotype: Germline and junction disagree at one end, which may indicate a read error. This chain joins TRBV4-1 and TRBJ1-2; no firm D call. The CDR3 spans 15 residues. CDR1 MGHRA and CDR2 YSYEKL come from the germline V gene. CDR3 DNA: TGCGCCAGCAGCCCCCGAAAGGAAGCTAACTATGGCTATACCTTC. Its protein product is CASSPRKEANYGYTF.

This clonotype occurred many times. This chain joins TRBV12-3 or TRBV12-4 and TRBJ2-1; 9 positions match TRBD2. The CDR3 has 16 residues. V shed 5 bases and J 8 bases; nucleotides not matched to a gene: 13. CDR3 coding DNA: TGTGCCAGCAGTCCCCAGGCGGGAGGGTCGGGGGATGAGCAGTTCTTC. Protein sequence: CASSPQAGGSGDEQFF.